Described below is a single T cell receptor beta chain sequence and its context. This clone is a singleton in its sample. Its antigen is not yet known. Base qualities are not recorded, but no much larger clone differs from it by a single base. CDR1 and CDR2 (LGHNA, YNFKEQ) derive from the germline V gene. The CDR3 goes from the cysteine to the phenylalanine over 14 residues. Of the read, only the CDR3 DNA is kept; its 42 bases are in frame from base 1. At the junction V is shortened by 4 bases and J by 4 bases; bases outside the gene matches: 3. This sample is part of a study of PD-L1 blockade in urothelial cancer (dated by TCRdb to the late 2010s). In the study overall: Therapy was started in about 2014 for all patients, and atezolizumab 1,200 mg was administered intravenously every 3 weeks. Patients had an ECOG performance status of 0 or 1 and had received between 0 and 3 prior chemotherapy regimens. A median of roughly 140,000 T cells and some 82,000 unique TCRs was obtained from blood samples, and a median clonality of about 0.08 was observed. Blood samples were analyzed at two time points: 3 weeks after treatment start (second dose) and 6 weeks after treatment start. Pretreatment tumor samples and matched peripheral blood, collected serially before and after atezolizumab treatment, underwent TCR sequencing. Progression-free survival longer than 6 months counted as durable clinical benefit, and TCR features were additionally tested against both progression-free and overall survival. Whole exome sequencing and RNA sequencing of pretreatment tumors were performed alongside TCR sequencing in the same patients. Twenty-nine patients had pretreatment blood TCR-seq, around 25 had at least one posttreatment blood collection, and around 25 had tumor TCR-seq. About 85% of the roughly 29 patients were males with bladder-origin urothelial cancer, and 18 of 29 reported a prior smoking history. Durable clinical benefit was achieved by nine patients but not by the remaining 20. The study was an exploratory multi-omic analysis of somatic, immune and clinical correlates of response to PD-L1 blockade with atezolizumab in urothelial cancer.

Beyond this particular receptor, the publication reports: Because the sample size was small (n = 29) and many of the analyses were exploratory, the results are meant to be hypothesis-generating. Improved progression-free and overall survival was associated with having pretreatment peripheral blood TCR clonality below the median. Patients with durable benefit showed greater expansion of tumor-associated TCR clones in peripheral blood 3 weeks after starting treatment (n ≈ 23, p = 0.022).

Synthetic TCR analog templates were spiked into each PCR to estimate absolute template abundance from read counts. The immunoSEQ assay was used to amplify TCRbeta CDR3 regions from genomic DNA with bias-controlled V and J gene primers. Sequencing of rearranged TCRbeta segments was performed at approximately 20X coverage. Per the authors' processing: Sequencing errors were corrected by clustering, and CDR3s were annotated against IMGT so that V, D and J genes could be assigned. Only productive TCRbeta rearrangements were used in downstream analyses, excluding out-of-frame or stop-codon sequences. To compute clonality, Shannon entropy was normalized by the log of the number of unique productive sequences and then subtracted from one. Fisher's exact test with Benjamini-Hochberg correction, using a cutoff of adjusted p below 0.01, was how clones that differed between time points or between blood and tumor were identified. What TCRdb holds here is the immuneACCESS table cut down to in-frame rearrangements. Part of the clones is not present; checked against another copy, under half of the missing clones reflect an unresolved V gene, and the others are unexplained. D and trimming were read from the DNA, whereas the V and J calls and clone size are those reported in that table. The sample has under 45,000 clones on record, over 65% of them singletons. The ten top clones hold less than 20% of the sample.

A total of roughly 30 patients with locally advanced or metastatic urothelial carcinoma, treated at Memorial Sloan Kettering on a trial protocol, made up the cohort. Peripheral blood mononuclear cells were collected pretreatment and during treatment, at between 1 and 8 total time points per patient. The Qiagen DNeasy Blood extraction kit was used to purify genomic DNA from total PBMCs and tumor samples. Collected pretreatment and during treatment, PBMCs were isolated and stored as previously described. Recombination joined TRBV4-2 with TRBJ2-2; TRBD1 matches 7 bases in the middle. The receptor was isolated from a man aged 55-75 years with urothelial cancer. The source was PBMCs, collected around atezolizumab (anti-PD-L1) treatment. The CDR3 corresponds to CASSLNRGTGELFF. Read as DNA, the sequence is TGTGCCAGCAGCCTAAACAGGGGCACCGGGGAGCTGTTTTTT.